These 13 T cell receptor beta chains were all obtained from the same sample, sequenced in a study of cytomegalovirus exposure and HLA in healthy donors. The PCR ran on 60 Vbeta and 13 Jbeta primers. TCRdb keeps only in-frame clones here, not all; method: immunoSEQ multiplex PCR. There are about 120,000 clones in the sample; 80% to 85% occur only once, and about 2.9% lies in the top ten. The sample taken for sequencing was PBMCs. Receptors were obtained from a woman aged 55-70 years in good health and CMV-seropositive.

The chain joins TRBV19 to TRBJ2-1; TRBD2 is a possible D gene (5 bases). Germline-derived CDR1 and CDR2 are LNHDA and SQIVND (reference sequence). V was cut by 5 bases and J by 6 bases, with 17 bases left in between. The CDR3 is 15 amino acids. CDR3 protein: CASSPGNAETNEQFF. CDR3 nucleotides: TGTGCCAGTAGTCCGGGGAACGCCGAAACCAATGAGCAGTTCTTC.

V gene TRBV6-1 combines with J gene TRBJ1-1; tentatively, D is TRBD1 (5 bases). The CDR3 consists of 15 residues. The V end lost 2 bases, the J end lost 3 bases, and 13 bases lay between the germline ends. Germline V gene lookup returns CDR1 MNHNS and CDR2 SASEGT. The CDR3 DNA reads as TGTGCCAGCAGTGAAACGGGCCCCAGGGACACTGAAGCTTTCTTT. This encodes CASSETGPRDTEAFF.

The genes are TRBV7-2 and TRBJ2-7, with 8 nucleotides matching TRBD2. Trimming cost V 4 bases and J 2 bases; bases outside gene matches: 7. The V gene's germline CDR1 is SGHTA and CDR2 FQGNSA. CDR3 size: 15 residues. In DNA form, the CDR3 reads TGTGCCAGCAGCTGGGGACTAGTGGGGGCCTACGAGCAGTACTTC. This encodes CASSWGLVGAYEQYF. Drawing the rest from reference TRBV7-2 and TRBJ2-7, the complete variable domain is GAGVSQSPSNKVTEKGKDVELRCDPISGHTALYWYRQSLGQGLEFLIYFQGNSAPDKSGLPSDRFSAERTGGSVSTLTIQRTQQEDSAVYLCASSWGLVGAYEQYFGPGTRLTVT.

In regard to this clone: A junction end diverges from the germline sequence, so it may reflect a read error. This chain links TRBV5-4 with TRBJ1-2, with TRBD1 as a possible D gene (6 bases). The CDR3 is made up of 12 amino acids. Germline lookup yields CDR1 SGHNT and CDR2 YYREEE (reference sequence). The CDR3 region has the DNA TGTGCCAGCAGCTCGCTTTACGACAGGTGGTGTTTC. As protein: CASSSLYDRWCF.

This clone came up a few times. CDR3 loop: CASTQGGNPNEQYF. In DNA, the CDR3 is TGTGCCAGCACCCAAGGAGGAAATCCCAACGAGCAGTACTTC. This chain joins TRBV6-1 and TRBJ2-7; weak D call: TRBD2 (5 bases). The CDR3 length is 14 residues. Trimming left V 7 bases short and J 5 bases short, with 18 bases between. CDR1 is MNHNS, CDR2 SASEGT, per germline.

This clone was recorded a few times. This chain uses TRBV28 with TRBJ2-1, with TRBD2 matching over 7 bases. The CDR3 covers 15 residues. V trimming: 6 bases; J trimming: 7 bases; junction bases outside the gene matches: 12. In germline, CDR1 is MDHEN, CDR2 SYDVKM. The CDR3 nucleotides read TGTGCCAGCAGCGGACGTGCGGGAGTAGTTAATGAGCAGTTCTTC. This codes for CASSGRAGVVNEQFF.

The rearrangement joins TRBV9 to TRBJ2-3; D uncertain. The CDR3 length is 13 residues. With 3 bases removed from V and 0 bases from J, the gap between germline ends came to 5 bases. Germline V CDR1 and CDR2: SGDLS, YYNGEE. Here the CDR3 reads CASSGGSTDTQYF. Written as DNA, the CDR3 is TGTGCCAGCAGCGGCGGTAGCACAGATACGCAGTATTTT. Supplemented by reference TRBV9 and TRBJ2-3, the full variable domain reads DSGVTQTPKHLITATGQRVTLRCSPRSGDLSVYWYQQSLDQGLQFLIQYYNGEERAKGNILERFSAQQFPDLHSELNLSSLELGDSALYFCASSGGSTDTQYFGPGTRLTVL.

The CDR3: CASRLISVAGEVYEQYF. CDR3 sequence (DNA): TGTGCCAGCAGGCTGATATCAGTAGCGGGAGAGGTCTACGAGCAGTACTTC. The chain combines TRBV27 with TRBJ2-7; TRBD2 matches 9 bases. Germline V gives CDR1 MNHEY, CDR2 SMNVEV (reference sequence). V shed 6 bases, J shed 3 bases, and the junction held 15 bases outside the gene matches. This CDR3 region has 17 residues.

V and J are TRBV5-4 and TRBJ2-7, with TRBD2 identical over 7 bases. Germline V lookup: CDR1 SGHNT, CDR2 YYREEE (reference sequence). This CDR3 contains 17 residues. V trimming: 0 bases; J trimming: 3 bases; junction bases outside the gene matches: 12. CDR3 DNA sequence: TGTGCCAGCAGCTTGGTGTTTCCGGGAGGAGGTTACTACGAGCAGTACTTC. This encodes CASSLVFPGGGYYEQYF.

This clone was observed once. The chain couples TRBV7-3 to TRBJ2-1, with 14 nucleotides matching TRBD2. The CDR3 sequence is 16 residues long. Germline V gene sequence: CDR1 SGHTA, CDR2 FQGTGA. Trimming at V came to 3 bases and at J to 7 bases, leaving 5 bases not matched to a gene. The CDR3 sequence is CASSFAGTSGRNEQFF. CDR3 DNA sequence: TGTGCCAGCAGCTTTGCCGGGACTAGCGGGAGAAATGAGCAGTTCTTC.

This clone appeared a single time. This sequence joins TRBV7-9 and TRBJ2-7, with a weak D call TRBD2 (5 bases). This CDR3 has 13 amino acids. Trimming pared 3 bases from V and 2 bases from J, leaving 8 bases between. Germline CDR1 and CDR2: SEHNR and FQNEAQ (reference sequence). CDR3 DNA: TGTGCCAGCAGCTTCGGGGTGACCTACGAGCAGTACTTC. Translated: CASSFGVTYEQYF.

The genes are TRBV6-5 and TRBJ1-1, with 7 bases aligning to TRBD1. Losses at the gene ends were 2 bases for V and 6 bases for J; bases not matched to a gene: 6. This CDR3 region has 14 residues. The germline V gene encodes CDR1 MNHEY and CDR2 SVGAGI. The CDR3 nucleotides read TGTGCCAGCAGTTACGGGCAGGGGGTGTCTGAAGCTTTCTTT. It specifies CASSYGQGVSEAFF.

The CDR3 here is CASRQYNEQFF. The CDR3 region has the DNA TGTGCCAGCAGACAGTACAATGAGCAGTTCTTC. The chain links TRBV6-1 to TRBJ2-1, with D unresolved. The CDR3 sequence is 11 residues long. V was shortened by 6 bases and J by 4 bases, with 4 bases between the two germline ends. CDR1 MNHNS and CDR2 SASEGT come from the germline V gene.